Below, 29 T cell receptor beta chains from the same sample are listed, as sequenced in a study of T cell repertoires in cytomegalovirus infection. Using its own MiXCR run on the reads, TCRdb lists one record per CDR3 protein. The sample includes almost 500,000 distinct CDR3 sequences, 10% to 12% of them seen just once. The specimen was PBMCs. The receptor source for this set is a human donor in good health (CMV status not recorded). Some clones in this sample may be carry-over from other donors' samples.

The V call is TRBV29-1, the J call TRBJ2-7, with TRBD1 identical over 7 bases. CDR1 and CDR2 from the germline V gene are SQVTM and ANQGSEA. This CDR3 has 15 residues. The ends lost 7 bases at V and 2 bases at J; junction bases unmatched: 14. CDR3: CSAATGCSPPYEQYF. Written as DNA, the CDR3 is TGCAGCGCCGCGACAGGGTGCTCGCCGCCCTACGAGCAGTACTTC.

The chain joins TRBV29-1 to TRBJ1-2; D is perhaps TRBD1 (6 bases). V was clipped by 2 bases and J by 13 bases, with 14 bases between them. Looked up from germline, CDR1 is SQVTM and CDR2 is ANQGSEA. This CDR3 has 11 amino acids. This CDR3 reads CSVETRDTATF. The CDR3 region has the DNA TGCAGCGTTGAAACAAGGGACACCGCCACCTTC.

The V and J genes are TRBV19 and TRBJ1-5; D not resolved. Germline CDR1 reads LNHDA; CDR2 reads SQIVND (reference sequence). This CDR3 contains 15 residues. Trimming removed 5 bases at V and 2 bases at J, with 13 bases between. CDR3 residues: CASSFSRGGNQPQHF. CDR3 coding DNA: TGTGCCAGTAGTTTTTCTCGAGGAGGCAATCAGCCCCAGCATTTT.

This clonotype was counted many times. This chain uses TRBV19 with TRBJ2-1, with D perhaps given as TRBD1 or TRBD2 (5 bases each). CDR3 length: 17 amino acids. V lost 5 bases and J lost 0, with 17 bases in between. Germline-derived CDR1 and CDR2 are LNHDA and SQIVND (reference sequence). CDR3 in amino acids: CASSFYRDPSSYNEQFF. In nucleotides, the CDR3 is TGTGCCAGTAGTTTCTACCGGGACCCGAGCTCCTACAATGAGCAGTTCTTC.

This clonotype was recorded many times. This chain joins TRBV25-1 and TRBJ1-6; D call uncertain. CDR1 is MGHDK and CDR2 is SYGVNS in the germline V gene. The CDR3 has 15 amino acids. Trimming removed 1 base at V and 8 bases at J, with 12 bases between. The CDR3 region has the DNA TGTGCCAGCAGTGAATTGGCCGGGGTAGATTCACCCCTCCACTTT. Amino acid sequence: CASSELAGVDSPLHF. The full variable domain, completed using reference TRBV25-1 and TRBJ1-6, is EADIYQTPRYLVIGTGKKITLECSQTMGHDKMYWYQQDPGMELHLIHYSYGVNSTEKGDLSSESTVSRIRTEHFPLTLESARPSHTSQYLCASSELAGVDSPLHFGNGTRLTVT.

This clonotype was seen many times. The chain is built from TRBV4-1 and TRBJ1-3; D not certain. Germline V lookup: CDR1 MGHRA, CDR2 YSYEKL. This CDR3 has 16 residues. Trimming pared 0 bases from V and 0 bases from J, leaving 9 bases between. The CDR3 is CASSQDRRSSGNTIYF. Here the CDR3 DNA reads TGCGCCAGCAGCCAAGATAGAAGATCCTCTGGAAACACCATATATTTT.

In this sample, this clonotype turned up many times. V gene TRBV28 combines with J gene TRBJ1-2; tentatively, D is TRBD1 (6 bases). Germline V gives CDR1 MDHEN, CDR2 SYDVKM. V was trimmed by 6 bases and J by 3 bases, leaving 14 bases between them. This CDR3 is 14 amino acids long. CDR3: CASRETGGDYGYTF. As DNA, the CDR3 is TGTGCCAGCAGGGAGACAGGAGGGGACTATGGCTACACCTTC.

The table lists this clonotype with many counts. The CDR3 is CASSPSPSASYEQYF. Written as DNA, the CDR3 is TGTGCCAGCAGCCCCTCGCCTAGCGCCTCCTACGAGCAGTACTTC. The genes are TRBV7-8 and TRBJ2-7; perhaps TRBD2 as D (6 bases). Per the germline V gene, CDR1 is SGHVS and CDR2 is FQNEAQ. This CDR3 has 15 amino acids. The V end was cut by 5 bases, the J end by 0 bases, with 14 bases between.

This clonotype was recorded at least ten times. This chain uses TRBV28 with TRBJ1-4; tentatively, D is TRBD1 (6 bases). V gave up 7 bases and J gave up 7 bases, with 16 bases separating them. CDR1 is MDHEN and CDR2 is SYDVKM in the germline V gene. This CDR3 contains 14 residues. Here the CDR3 DNA reads TGTGCCAGCAAGAGTCAGGGGTGGGGTGAAAAACTGTTTTTT. Protein product: CASKSQGWGEKLFF.

This clonotype has ten or more counts. The CDR3 loop is CASSIPEGWGNTIYF. The CDR3 nucleotides are TGTGCCAGCAGCATCCCGGAAGGGTGGGGAAACACCATATATTTT. This chain uses TRBV7-9 with TRBJ1-3; D is ambiguous. Trimming pared 5 bases from V and 4 bases from J, leaving 15 bases between. This CDR3 has 15 residues. Germline CDR1 SEHNR, CDR2 FQNEAQ (reference sequence).

The table lists this clonotype with many counts. The genes are TRBV7-4 and TRBJ1-5; no firm D call. Per the germline V gene, CDR1 is SGHVT and CDR2 is SQSDAQ. Deletions cut 3 bases from V and 0 bases from J, with 27 bases between. The CDR3 is 21 residues long. The CDR3 nucleotides read TGTGCCAGCAGCTTGTTCAAGGGAGGTCGCCCGGAGGGTGATAGCAATCAGCCCCAGCATTTT. This sequence encodes CASSLFKGGRPEGDSNQPQHF. Full variable domain (missing parts from reference TRBV7-4 and TRBJ1-5): GAGVSQSPRYKVAKRGRDVALRCDSISGHVTLYWYRQTLGQGSEVLTYSQSDAQRDKSGRPSGRFSAERPERSVSTLKIQRTEQGDSAVYLCASSLFKGGRPEGDSNQPQHFGDGTRLSIL.

The chain recombines TRBV7-2 with TRBJ2-3, with TRBD2 matching 9 bases. CDR3 length equals 18 residues. The V gene's germline CDR1 is SGHTA and CDR2 FQGNSA. After removal of 0 bases from V and 0 bases from J, the junction contained 7 bases not matched to a gene. This chain's CDR3 is CASSLAPAGGYSTDTQYF. CDR3 DNA: TGTGCCAGCAGCTTAGCGCCAGCGGGGGGCTACAGCACAGATACGCAGTATTTT.

This clonotype was picked up many times. The chain couples TRBV7-8 to TRBJ2-1; D uncertain. The CDR3 contains 12 residues. V lost 3 bases and J lost 5, with 5 bases in between. Germline CDR1 is SGHVS and CDR2 is FQNEAQ. The CDR3 loop is CASSFRHNEQFF. CDR3 coding DNA: TGTGCCAGCAGCTTTCGTCACAATGAGCAGTTCTTC.

This clonotype was counted only a few times. The chain employs TRBV19 and TRBJ1-2, with D unclear. Trimming removed 4 bases from V and 4 bases from J, with 16 bases in between. There are 15 residues in the CDR3. Germline V gene sequence: CDR1 LNHDA, CDR2 SQIVND (reference sequence). The CDR3 nucleotides read TGTGCCAGTAGTACCCTAGAAAGAAGGATCTATGGCTACACCTTC. Its translation is CASSTLERRIYGYTF.

This clonotype has at least ten counts. The chain combines TRBV12-3 or TRBV12-4 with TRBJ2-1; 7 positions match TRBD2. This CDR3 comprises 13 residues. J gave up 6 bases and V 8 bases, and 7 bases lay outside the gene matches. CDR3 in amino acids: CASGREFPNEQFF. The CDR3 coding sequence is TGTGCCAGCGGGCGGGAGTTCCCCAATGAGCAGTTCTTC.

This clonotype has a count of ten or more. CDR3 sequence reads: CASSLEIAANTGELFF. CDR3 bases: TGTGCCAGCAGTTTAGAAATAGCGGCCAACACCGGGGAGCTGTTTTTT. The V and J genes are TRBV12-3 or TRBV12-4 and TRBJ2-2, with D perhaps TRBD2 (6 bases). The CDR3 extends over 16 amino acids. V was trimmed by 1 base and J by 2 bases, leaving 11 bases between them.

This clonotype was observed at least ten times. The V and J genes are TRBV6-1 and TRBJ2-2, with 9 nucleotides matching TRBD1. CDR3 length equals 18 residues. The ends lost 2 bases at V and 4 bases at J; junction bases unmatched: 11. Looked up from germline, CDR1 is MNHNS and CDR2 is SASEGT. CDR3 in amino acids: CASSERWRTGALTGELFF. The CDR3 coding sequence is TGTGCCAGCAGTGAACGCTGGCGGACAGGGGCCCTCACCGGGGAGCTGTTTTTT.

Ten or more counts support this clonotype. V is TRBV4-1 and J is TRBJ2-7, with 9 bases aligning to TRBD2. The ends lost 1 base at V and 2 bases at J; junction bases unmatched: 12. The CDR3 is made up of 18 amino acids. Germline V gene sequence: CDR1 MGHRA, CDR2 YSYEKL. Written as DNA, the CDR3 is TGCGCCAGCAGCCAAGGAATCCTAGCGGGACTACTTACCTACGAGCAGTACTTC. The encoded protein is CASSQGILAGLLTYEQYF.

There are many counts of this clonotype. In nucleotides, the CDR3 is TGTGCCAGCACCCAGATGGGACTCTCGTCTGTGAACACCGGGGAGCTGTTTTTT. This codes for CASTQMGLSSVNTGELFF. The chain combines TRBV12-3 or TRBV12-4 with TRBJ2-2; D is possibly TRBD2 (6 bases). Trimming removed 7 bases from V and 1 base from J, with 22 bases in between. The CDR3 runs 18 residues.

This clonotype was seen a handful of times. This chain's CDR3 is CASSLGQGAGNEQFF. For the CDR3, the DNA is TGCGCCAGCAGCTTGGGACAGGGGGCGGGAAATGAGCAGTTCTTC. The rearrangement joins TRBV5-1 to TRBJ2-1; 10 bases align to TRBD1. This CDR3 contains 15 residues. Per the germline V gene, CDR1 is SGHRS and CDR2 is YFSETQ. Trimming at V came to 0 bases and at J to 7 bases, leaving 4 bases not matched to a gene.

V is TRBV28 and J is TRBJ2-6; D not resolved. The CDR3 loop spans 13 amino acids. The germline V and J ends were trimmed by 6 bases and 2 bases, with 5 bases remaining between them. CDR1 and CDR2 (germline): MDHEN, SYDVKM. CDR3 bases: TGTGCCAGCAGAGGACCTGGGGCCAACGTCCTGACTTTC. Translating it yields CASRGPGANVLTF.

Notes on this clonotype: A read error may explain this, as a much larger clone is one base away. The chain links TRBV29-1 to TRBJ2-1; D is unresolved. This CDR3 has 11 residues. Germline V gene data show CDR1 as SQVTM and CDR2 as ANQGSEA. CDR3 sequence: CSVEDLNGQFF. As DNA, the CDR3 is TGCAGCGTTGAAGATTTAAATGGGCAGTTCTTC.

This clonotype has a count of ten or more. V gene TRBV20-1 combines with J gene TRBJ2-2; D unclear. The germline gives CDR1 DFQATT, CDR2 SNEGSKA (reference sequence). The CDR3 spans 13 residues. With 0 bases removed from V and 7 bases from J, the gap between germline ends came to 9 bases. The CDR3 DNA follows: TGCAGTGCTAGAGACCTAGTCGGCGGGGAGCTGTTTTTT. Residues: CSARDLVGGELFF.

This clonotype showed up just a few times. The chain recombines TRBV3-1 with TRBJ1-1; D is undetermined. The CDR3 is made up of 14 amino acids. Trimming stripped 2 bases from V and 3 bases from J, with 10 bases between. The V gene's germline CDR1 is LGHDT and CDR2 YNNKEL (reference sequence). CDR3: CASSQRGGYTEAFF. The CDR3 DNA follows: TGTGCCAGCAGCCAAAGAGGCGGGTACACTGAAGCTTTCTTT.

The table lists this clonotype with many counts. The chain joins TRBV5-6 to TRBJ2-2, with 8 bases identical to TRBD1. The ends lost 7 bases at V and 4 bases at J; junction bases unmatched: 9. This CDR3 is 15 amino acids long. Germline CDR1 reads SGHDT; CDR2 reads YYEEEE. In DNA, the CDR3 is TGTGCCAGCGAGGACCAGGGGGCACGCACCGGGGAGCTGTTTTTT. It translates to CASEDQGARTGELFF.

This clonotype has at least ten counts. The chain couples TRBV6-1 to TRBJ2-2, with a weak D call TRBD2 (5 bases). V lost 2 bases, J lost 2 bases, and 9 bases lay in between. CDR3 length equals 15 residues. CDR1 and CDR2 from the germline V gene are MNHNS and SASEGT. The CDR3: CASSEWGENTGELFF. DNA of the CDR3: TGTGCCAGCAGTGAATGGGGAGAAAACACCGGGGAGCTGTTTTTT.

Only a few counts were recorded for this clonotype. This chain uses TRBV6-5 with TRBJ1-2, with TRBD1 matching over 9 bases. CDR1 and CDR2 (germline): MNHEY, SVGAGI. Unmatched junction bases numbered 12, after V lost 6 bases and J lost 7 bases. The CDR3 runs to 15 residues. CDR3 loop: CASRRRDRATGGYTF. CDR3 nucleotide sequence: TGTGCCAGCAGACGAAGGGACAGGGCAACGGGTGGCTACACCTTC.

This clonotype has a count of ten or more. This chain connects TRBV5-1 to TRBJ1-1; TRBD1 aligns across 7 bases. CDR3 size: 13 residues. V trimming: 4 bases; J trimming: 4 bases; junction bases outside the gene matches: 4. CDR1 and CDR2 (germline): SGHRS, YFSETQ. The CDR3 region has the DNA TGCGCCAGCAGCGAGGGACAGCTCACTGAAGCTTTCTTT. It yields the protein CASSEGQLTEAFF.

Many counts were recorded for this clonotype. The rearrangement uses TRBV27 and TRBJ2-6, with D hard to call. Looked up from germline, CDR1 is MNHEY and CDR2 is SMNVEV (reference sequence). The ends were cut back, 4 bases at V and 1 base at J, with 11 bases in the middle. The CDR3 has 16 residues. CDR3 sequence reads: CASSSQLLSGANVLTF. The CDR3 DNA reads as TGTGCCAGCAGTTCTCAACTCCTTTCTGGGGCCAACGTCCTGACTTTC.